The 10 T cell receptor beta chains in this list originate from one sample, sequenced in a study of blood T cell repertoires in COVID-19. Some clones are missing from TCRdb's copy, which holds only in-frame ones; the method was immunoSEQ multiplex PCR. The sample carries tens of thousands of clones, roughly 76% recorded once. Specimen: peripheral blood. The receptors stem from a man aged 45-60 years with active or convalescent COVID-19.

This clone was found a few times. Within the sample, other DNA sequences also encode this same CDR3. The rearrangement uses TRBV19 and TRBJ1-1; D may be TRBD1 (6 bases). CDR3 size: 13 residues. Germline V gene lookup returns CDR1 LNHDA and CDR2 SQIVND (reference sequence). Trimming left V 9 bases short and J 10 bases short, with 21 bases between. CDR3 protein: CASHGGAGGGAFF. As DNA, the CDR3 is TGTGCCAGCCACGGGGGGGCGGGGGGGGGAGCTTTCTTT.

The V call is TRBV6-6, the J call TRBJ2-5; 9 bases are shared with TRBD2. The CDR3 has 14 amino acids. Trimming took 6 bases from V and 0 from J; bases not matched to a gene: 2. In germline, CDR1 is MNHNY, CDR2 SVGAGI (reference sequence). CDR3 DNA sequence: TGTGCCAGCAGGACTAGCGGAAACCAAGAGACCCAGTACTTC. This gives the protein CASRTSGNQETQYF.

The sample holds a few counts of this clone. This chain joins TRBV2 and TRBJ2-5, with D maybe TRBD2 (7 bases). This CDR3 region has 15 residues. The ends were cut back, 3 bases at V and 7 bases at J, with 18 bases in the middle. In germline, CDR1 is SNHLY, CDR2 FYNNEI. The CDR3 loop is CASSEGLQGGGTQYF. The CDR3 region has the DNA TGTGCCAGCAGTGAGGGTTTACAGGGAGGGGGGACCCAGTACTTC.

The rearrangement joins TRBV5-6 to TRBJ1-1, with D unresolved. V lost 0 bases, J lost 1 base, and 7 bases lay in between. Looked up from germline, CDR1 is SGHDT and CDR2 is YYEEEE. The length of the CDR3 is 14 residues. In nucleotides, the CDR3 is TGTGCCAGCAGCTTGGGGCCCAGGAACACTGAAGCTTTCTTT. Its translation: CASSLGPRNTEAFF.

This chain uses TRBV7-8 with TRBJ2-2; 9 bases align to TRBD2. J was trimmed by 7 bases and V by 7 bases; bases with no gene match: 16. This CDR3 is 17 amino acids long. The germline CDR1 and CDR2 sequences are SGHVS and FQNEAQ. This CDR3 reads CASILGLATSGSGELFF. In DNA form, the CDR3 reads TGTGCCAGCATCCTAGGACTAGCGACATCTGGGAGCGGGGAGCTGTTTTTT.

The rearrangement uses TRBV11-2 and TRBJ2-1, with 8 nucleotides matching TRBD2. J lost 2 bases, V lost 5 bases, and 8 bases had no gene match. Germline V lookup: CDR1 SGHAT, CDR2 FQNNGV. The CDR3 length is 16 residues. The CDR3 DNA is TGTGCCAGCAGCAAAACGGGGGGGATTACCTACAATGAGCAGTTCTTC. Its translation is CASSKTGGITYNEQFF. Combining the CDR3 with reference TRBV11-2 and TRBJ2-1 gives the whole variable domain EAGVAQSPRYKIIEKRQSVAFWCNPISGHATLYWYQQILGQGPKLLIQFQNNGVVDDSQLPKDRFSAERLKGVDSTLKIQPAKLEDSAVYLCASSKTGGITYNEQFFGPGTRLTVL.

The chain couples TRBV9 to TRBJ2-3; 11 nucleotides line up with TRBD1. The junction had 10 bases not matched to a gene; V was cut back by 6 bases and J by 4 bases. The CDR3 spans 16 residues. Per germline, CDR1 SGDLS and CDR2 YYNGEE. As DNA, the CDR3 is TGTGCCAGCACCAGACAAGGGACAGGGGGATCAGATACGCAGTATTTT. Protein product: CASTRQGTGGSDTQYF.

The chain employs TRBV27 and TRBJ1-2; tentative D call: TRBD1 (5 bases). Trimming removed 4 bases at V and 6 bases at J, with 18 bases between. The CDR3 sequence is 15 residues long. The germline V gene has CDR1 MNHEY and CDR2 SMNVEV (reference sequence). This chain's CDR3 is CASSSPGVTSHGYTF. In DNA form, the CDR3 reads TGTGCCAGCAGTTCCCCGGGGGTTACTTCTCATGGCTACACCTTC.

This rearrangement joins TRBV19 to TRBJ2-7; a weak D match, TRBD2 (6 bases). The germline V gene encodes CDR1 LNHDA and CDR2 SQIVND (reference sequence). The CDR3 runs 15 residues. V lost 3 bases and J 0 bases, leaving 12 bases between the germline ends. As DNA, the CDR3 is TGTGCCAGTAGTATCGCTCACGGGAGCTCCTACGAGCAGTACTTC. It translates to CASSIAHGSSYEQYF.

This chain uses TRBV29-1 with TRBJ2-7; 7 bases are shared with TRBD2. The V segment lost 5 bases and the J segment 0 bases; nucleotides outside the gene matches: 19. CDR1 and CDR2 from the germline V gene are SQVTM and ANQGSEA. This CDR3 is built from 18 residues. The CDR3 sequence: CSVWGDIAGAVSSYEQYF. The CDR3 nucleotides are TGCAGCGTTTGGGGAGATATAGCGGGCGCGGTTTCCTCCTACGAGCAGTACTTC.